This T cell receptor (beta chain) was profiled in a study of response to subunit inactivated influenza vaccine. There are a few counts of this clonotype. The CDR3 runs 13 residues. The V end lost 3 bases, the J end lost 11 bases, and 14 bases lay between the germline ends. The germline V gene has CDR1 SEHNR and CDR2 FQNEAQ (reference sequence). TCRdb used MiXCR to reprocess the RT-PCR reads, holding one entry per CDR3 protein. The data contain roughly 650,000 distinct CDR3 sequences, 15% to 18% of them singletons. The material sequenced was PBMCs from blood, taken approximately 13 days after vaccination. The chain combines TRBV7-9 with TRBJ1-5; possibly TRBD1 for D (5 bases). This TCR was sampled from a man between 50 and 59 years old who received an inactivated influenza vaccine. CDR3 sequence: CASSFRWDSSQHF. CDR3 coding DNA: TGTGCCAGCAGCTTCCGTTGGGACTCCTCCCAGCATTTT. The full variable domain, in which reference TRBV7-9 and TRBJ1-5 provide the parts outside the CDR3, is DTGVSQNPRHKITKRGQNVTFRCDPISEHNRLYWYRQTLGQGPEFLTYFQNEAQLEKSRLLSDRFSAERPKGSFSTLEIQRTEQGDSAMYLCASSFRWDSSQHFGDGTRLSIL.